This TCR beta chain was identified during a study of control samples from healthy donors and cancer patients. Sequencing used immunoSEQ multiplex PCR; TCRdb keeps in-frame clones, though not all of them. This table has about 180,000 clones, around 89% appearing once. Per the germline V gene, CDR1 is MNHEY and CDR2 is SMNVEV (reference sequence). CDR3 size: 14 residues. The V end was cut by 2 bases, the J end by 3 bases, with 11 bases between. This TCR came from a woman aged 45-60 years in good health. The chain uses TRBV27 and TRBJ2-7, with a weak D call TRBD2 (5 bases). Sequencing used blood. The CDR3 loop is CASSLGLRRYEQYF. CDR3 coding DNA: TGTGCCAGCAGTTTAGGACTGAGACGCTACGAGCAGTACTTC.